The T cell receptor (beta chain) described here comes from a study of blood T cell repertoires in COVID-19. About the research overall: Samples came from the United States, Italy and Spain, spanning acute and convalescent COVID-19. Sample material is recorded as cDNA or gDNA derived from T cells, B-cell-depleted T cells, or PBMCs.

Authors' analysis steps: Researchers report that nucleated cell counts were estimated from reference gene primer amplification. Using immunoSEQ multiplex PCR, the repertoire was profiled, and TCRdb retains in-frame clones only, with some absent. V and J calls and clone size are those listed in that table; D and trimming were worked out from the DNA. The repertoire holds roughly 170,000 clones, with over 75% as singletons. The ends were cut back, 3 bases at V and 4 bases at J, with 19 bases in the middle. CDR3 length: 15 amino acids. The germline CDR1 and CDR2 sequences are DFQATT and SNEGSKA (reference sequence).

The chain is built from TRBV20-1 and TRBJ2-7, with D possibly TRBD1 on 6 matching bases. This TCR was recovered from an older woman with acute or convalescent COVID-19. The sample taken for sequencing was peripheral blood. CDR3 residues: CSASPVDLGAYEQYF. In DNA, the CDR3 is TGCAGTGCTAGTCCGGTTGATCTGGGGGCGTACGAGCAGTACTTC.